This TCR beta chain was sequenced in a study of shared clonotypes between healthy human individuals. Germline values: CDR1 SGHRS, CDR2 YFSETQ. The CDR3 consists of 15 residues. The trim removed 1 base at V and 0 bases at J, leaving 2 bases unmatched. The test was conducted at deep level. Sequenced by immunoSEQ multiplex PCR; TCRdb stores in-frame clones only, minus some. Of a few hundred thousand clones in the sample, around 80% were seen once. Sequencing used PBMCs. This TCR came from a woman aged 40 to 50 in good health. Some clones in this sample may be carry-over from other donors' samples. The chain uses TRBV5-1 and TRBJ1-1; TRBD1 matches at 8 bases. CDR3 nucleotide sequence: TGCGCCAGCAGCTTGCGGACAGGGATGAACACTGAAGCTTTCTTT. Its translation is CASSLRTGMNTEAFF.